This T cell receptor beta chain comes out of a study of T cells in Graves' hyperthyroidism and ophthalmopathy. The CDR3 regions of TCR beta were amplified from RNA transcripts. Initially, a first-round RT-PCR of the TCR CDR3 employed the HTBI primer set. TCRdb fed the multiplex PCR reads into MiXCR, producing one record per CDR3 protein. The sample includes approximately 870,000 distinct CDR3 sequences, more than 30% of them seen just once. This clonotype was recorded many times. CDR3 length equals 14 residues. Germline lookup yields CDR1 ENHRY and CDR2 SYGVKD. The ends lost 3 bases at V and 6 bases at J; junction bases unmatched: 3.

This chain joins TRBV10-3 and TRBJ2-7; 12 bases are a match to TRBD2. Sequencing was done on a sample of blood. The sequence came from a man younger than 35 with Graves' hyperthyroidism. CDR3 sequence (DNA): TGTGCCATCAGTGATCCTAGCGGGGGGGCCGAGCAGTACTTC. Translating it yields CAISDPSGGAEQYF.